The 18 T cell receptor beta chains below all came from one sample that was sequenced in a study of spatial heterogeneity in lung cancer. MiXCR, applied by TCRdb to the 5' RACE reads, yields one record per CDR3 protein. The sample has nearly 80,000 distinct CDR3 sequences, roughly 8% seen once. As for time point: sample taken at primary tumor resection. Source: PBMCs, taken at surgery. The receptors come from a male donor with early-stage non-small cell lung cancer.

The chain links TRBV12-3 or TRBV12-4 to TRBJ2-7; D is unresolved. V lost 3 bases and J lost 5, with 2 bases in between. The CDR3 runs to 10 residues. The CDR3 region is CASSFHEQYF. The CDR3, as DNA: TGTGCCAGCAGTTTCCACGAGCAGTACTTC.

This rearrangement joins TRBV9 to TRBJ2-7; no clear D. Germline V gene data show CDR1 as SGDLS and CDR2 as YYNGEE. Trimming cost V 4 bases and J 6 bases, with 14 bases left between them. The CDR3 loop spans 13 amino acids. The CDR3 coding sequence is TGTGCCAGCAGCCCGACCGGTCGTGTCGAGCAGTACTTC. Its protein product is CASSPTGRVEQYF.

This clonotype was seen only a few times. This sequence joins TRBV10-3 and TRBJ1-1, with TRBD1 matching over 7 bases. Germline CDR1 is ENHRY and CDR2 is SYGVKD. V lost 7 bases, J lost 3 bases, and 8 bases stayed unmatched. The CDR3 is 14 amino acids. CDR3 residues: CAINDRVEDTEAFF. In DNA, the CDR3 is TGTGCCATCAATGACAGGGTTGAGGACACTGAAGCTTTCTTT.

A remark on this clonotype: Given a much more abundant clone one base away, this may be a read error. The CDR3 region has the DNA TGCAGTGCGATGACAGGGGGCAACAAGCAGTACTTC. Amino acids: CSAMTGGNKQYF. The rearrangement uses TRBV20-1 and TRBJ2-7; TRBD1 aligns across 10 bases. This CDR3 contains 12 residues. V lost 6 bases, J lost 8 bases, and 7 bases stayed unmatched. Germline lookup yields CDR1 DFQATT and CDR2 SNEGSKA (reference sequence).

This clonotype was observed a few times. CDR3 bases: TGTGCCAGCAGCCTCGACGGGGCGGGAGTCCACACAGATACGCAGTATTTT. Its translation: CASSLDGAGVHTDTQYF. The rearrangement links TRBV11-1 to TRBJ2-3; 7 nucleotides agree with TRBD2. The CDR3 length is 17 residues. CDR1 is SGHAT and CDR2 is FQDESV in the germline V gene (reference sequence). The J segment lost 2 bases and the V segment lost 5 bases, leaving 13 bases of the junction unmatched.

V and J are TRBV19 and TRBJ1-5, with 8 bases identical to TRBD1. Germline CDR1 is LNHDA and CDR2 is SQIVND (reference sequence). The CDR3 loop spans 17 amino acids. The V gene end was trimmed by 5 bases and the J gene end by 1 base; junction bases not matched to a gene: 10. The CDR3 spells CASSVSRGRRSNQPQHF. CDR3 in DNA: TGTGCCAGTAGTGTGAGCAGGGGGCGAAGGAGCAATCAGCCCCAGCATTTT.

This clonotype showed up many times. This chain links TRBV20-1 with TRBJ2-1; D is undetermined. V lost 3 bases, J lost 8 bases, and 11 bases lay in between. Per germline, CDR1 DFQATT and CDR2 SNEGSKA (reference sequence). CDR3 length equals 12 residues. The CDR3: CSASTAADEQFF. CDR3 DNA: TGCAGTGCTAGTACGGCTGCGGATGAGCAGTTCTTC.

The chain has TRBV5-1 and TRBJ2-1; 8 bases line up with TRBD2. The junction had 12 bases not matched to a gene; V was cut back by 1 base and J by 6 bases. The CDR3 runs to 17 residues. Germline CDR1 is SGHRS and CDR2 is YFSETQ. CDR3 amino acids: CASSLSGLAAGGNEQFF. CDR3 nucleotide sequence: TGCGCCAGCAGCTTGAGCGGACTAGCCGCTGGGGGCAATGAGCAGTTCTTC.

The chain employs TRBV7-8 and TRBJ2-6; weak D call: TRBD1 (6 bases). V dropped 3 bases and J dropped 0 bases, with 12 bases sitting between them. The CDR3 runs to 17 residues. The V gene's germline CDR1 is SGHVS and CDR2 FQNEAQ. The CDR3 sequence is CASSLDSWDSGANVLTF. The CDR3 DNA is TGTGCCAGCAGCTTGGACAGCTGGGACTCTGGGGCCAACGTCCTGACTTTC.

This clonotype was detected many times. This sequence joins TRBV24-1 and TRBJ2-1; D remains ambiguous. The CDR3 has 11 amino acids. Between the trimmed V and J ends, which lost 3 bases and 9 bases, there was a span of 5 bases. Germline V gene data show CDR1 as KGHDR and CDR2 as SFDVKD. CDR3 sequence (DNA): TGTGCCACCAGTGATCGGGCTGAGCAGTTCTTC. Protein sequence: CATSDRAEQFF.

In its sample, this clonotype was seen many times. DNA of the CDR3: TGCAGCGTGTTGGGCGGGGCTGAAGCTTTCTTT. Amino acids: CSVLGGAEAFF. The chain employs TRBV29-1 and TRBJ1-1; D unresolved. CDR1 SQVTM and CDR2 ANQGSEA come from the germline V gene. CDR3 length equals 11 residues. V lost 6 bases to trimming and J lost 6 bases, with 11 bases between them.

In its sample, this clonotype was seen many times. This chain connects TRBV10-3 to TRBJ2-3; 10 nucleotides line up with TRBD2. Germline values: CDR1 ENHRY, CDR2 SYGVKD. J was trimmed by 3 bases and V by 5 bases; bases with no gene match: 2. The CDR3 spans 14 residues. The CDR3 region has the DNA TGTGCCATCAGTCAGCGGGAGGGAACAGATACGCAGTATTTT. This gives the protein CAISQREGTDTQYF.

This clonotype was seen more than once but under ten times. The chain couples TRBV30 to TRBJ2-3, with TRBD2 identical over 8 bases. The CDR3 sequence is 18 residues long. In germline, CDR1 is GTSNPN, CDR2 SVGIG (reference sequence). J gave up 0 bases and V 0 bases, and 11 bases lay outside the gene matches. In DNA form, the CDR3 reads TGTGCCTGGAGTGTATGGATAGCGGGAAAACCTAGCACAGATACGCAGTATTTT. This sequence encodes CAWSVWIAGKPSTDTQYF.

Ten or more counts support this clonotype. The chain couples TRBV28 to TRBJ1-1; D may be TRBD1 (6 bases). Germline-derived CDR1 and CDR2 are MDHEN and SYDVKM. V was pared by 7 bases and J by 0 bases, with 12 bases between. This CDR3 has 14 residues. CDR3 sequence reads: CASTPGTLNTEAFF. In DNA form, the CDR3 reads TGTGCCAGCACCCCGGGGACACTGAACACTGAAGCTTTCTTT.

This clonotype was detected ten times or more. V is TRBV7-2 and J is TRBJ2-1; D perhaps matches TRBD2 (6 bases). Trimming took off 1 base at V and 8 bases at J, with 15 bases between the two ends. The length of the CDR3 is 15 residues. CDR1 and CDR2 (germline): SGHTA, FQGNSA. In nucleotides, the CDR3 is TGTGCCAGCAGCTTAGTGGTAGCGGAGTATGATGAGCAGTTCTTC. Its protein product is CASSLVVAEYDEQFF.

A few counts support this clonotype. This sequence joins TRBV19 and TRBJ1-2, with 9 bases fitting TRBD1. CDR1 and CDR2 from the germline V gene are LNHDA and SQIVND (reference sequence). V lost 2 bases to trimming and J lost 5 bases; unmatched junction nucleotides: 9. This CDR3 is 16 amino acids long. DNA of the CDR3: TGTGCCAGTAGTATAAACCCGACAGGGGGAGGGTATGGCTACACCTTC. Translating it yields CASSINPTGGGYGYTF.

This clonotype was detected ten times or more. This chain connects TRBV12-3 or TRBV12-4 to TRBJ1-1; D gene uncertain. Trimming shortened V by 0 bases and J by 3 bases, and 2 bases separated the two germline ends. This CDR3 contains 12 residues. DNA of the CDR3: TGTGCCAGCAGTTTAGCCCACACTGAAGCTTTCTTT. It specifies CASSLAHTEAFF.

In its sample, this clonotype was seen many times. The V call is TRBV4-2, the J call TRBJ2-1, with TRBD2 matching over 7 bases. The V segment lost 1 base and the J segment 7 bases; nucleotides outside the gene matches: 10. This CDR3 has 16 amino acids. Germline values: CDR1 LGHNA, CDR2 YNFKEQ. As DNA, the CDR3 is TGTGCCAGCAGCCAAGTTGAGGGAGGGCCTTCAAATGAGCAGTTCTTC. Translation gives CASSQVEGGPSNEQFF.